These 24 T cell receptor beta chains were sequenced from one sample in a study of blood T cell repertoires in COVID-19. Here immunoSEQ multiplex PCR was the method, and the copy in TCRdb shows in-frame clones only, minus some. The sample lists some 200,000 clones; 70% to 85% were seen once. Sequencing was performed on peripheral blood. The receptors originated from a man between 50 and 59 years old with active or convalescent COVID-19.

The chain joins TRBV5-6 to TRBJ1-3, with a weak D call TRBD1 (6 bases). Germline-derived CDR1 and CDR2 are SGHDT and YYEEEE. This CDR3 has 15 amino acids. V lost 4 bases to trimming and J lost 4 bases, with 15 bases between them. As DNA, the CDR3 is TGTGCCAGCAGCATAACAGGGCTGGAGGGAAACACCATATATTTT. As protein: CASSITGLEGNTIYF.

This clone was observed a single time. The chain joins TRBV19 to TRBJ2-2; 8 bases agree with TRBD1. With V trimmed by 2 bases and J by 7 bases, 6 bases remained unmatched. The CDR3 length is 15 residues. Germline assignment: CDR1 LNHDA and CDR2 SQIVND (reference sequence). CDR3 nucleotide sequence: TGTGCCAGTAGTATACCCAGGGGGCGTATCGGGGAGCTGTTTTTT. Its translation is CASSIPRGRIGELFF.

This chain uses TRBV5-1 with TRBJ2-2, with TRBD2 matching over 7 bases. Germline V gene data show CDR1 as SGHRS and CDR2 as YFSETQ. After removal of 4 bases from V and 4 bases from J, the junction contained 7 bases not matched to a gene. The CDR3 totals 15 residues. Written as DNA, the CDR3 is TGCGCCAGCAGCCAATGGTCTAGCGGCACCGGGGAGCTGTTTTTT. Protein: CASSQWSSGTGELFF.

The chain links TRBV29-1 to TRBJ1-1; D call uncertain. V was cut by 5 bases and J by 1 base, with 5 bases left in between. From germline, CDR1 is SQVTM and CDR2 ANQGSEA. The CDR3 extends over 11 amino acids. The CDR3 bases are TGCAGCGTTAACAGGAACACTGAAGCTTTCTTT. It codes for CSVNRNTEAFF.

This chain joins TRBV9 and TRBJ2-3, with 9 nucleotides matching TRBD2. The germline V gene has CDR1 SGDLS and CDR2 YYNGEE. The ends lost 3 bases at V and 0 bases at J; junction bases unmatched: 14. The CDR3 extends over 19 amino acids. Here the CDR3 reads CASSGIAGVGGTSTDTQYF. The CDR3 nucleotides read TGTGCCAGCAGCGGTATAGCGGGGGTTGGGGGGACTAGCACAGATACGCAGTATTTT.

On this clone itself: At the DNA level, this CDR3 is encoded by other sequences in the same sample as well. The chain recombines TRBV7-9 with TRBJ1-4; 7 positions match TRBD1. Germline CDR1 is SEHNR and CDR2 is FQNEAQ (reference sequence). V shed 2 bases and J 4 bases; nucleotides not matched to a gene: 1. The CDR3 is 14 residues long. DNA of the CDR3: TGTGCCAGCAGCTTAAGGGACAGTAATGAAAAACTGTTTTTT. Its translation is CASSLRDSNEKLFF.

The chain has TRBV9 and TRBJ1-2, with D possibly being TRBD1 (6 bases). Germline CDR1 is SGDLS and CDR2 is YYNGEE. The CDR3 loop spans 13 amino acids. V lost 0 bases and J 8 bases, leaving 11 bases between the germline ends. DNA for the CDR3: TGTGCCAGCAGCGTAGGGGACATGTCGGGCTACACCTTC. Translated, it gives CASSVGDMSGYTF.

The gene calls are TRBV10-3 and TRBJ1-1, with TRBD1 identical over 9 bases. Germline CDR1 ENHRY, CDR2 SYGVKD. CDR3 length: 13 amino acids. Trimming at V came to 6 bases and at J to 8 bases, leaving 7 bases not matched to a gene. CDR3: CAISNGTGREAFF. As DNA, the CDR3 is TGTGCCATCAGCAATGGGACAGGGAGGGAAGCTTTCTTT.

The chain recombines TRBV29-1 with TRBJ2-5; 7 bases line up with TRBD2. V shed 4 bases, J shed 7 bases, and the junction held 9 bases outside the gene matches. The germline gives CDR1 SQVTM, CDR2 ANQGSEA. CDR3 length equals 13 residues. CDR3 residues: CSVVLAGGRTQYF. CDR3 bases: TGCAGCGTTGTATTAGCGGGTGGGAGGACCCAGTACTTC.

A single count supports this clone. This chain links TRBV28 with TRBJ2-4; perhaps TRBD1 as D (6 bases). The CDR3 is made up of 17 amino acids. Per germline, CDR1 MDHEN and CDR2 SYDVKM. With 6 bases removed from V and 0 bases from J, the gap between germline ends came to 18 bases. The CDR3 DNA reads TGTGCCAGCAGCCTTCAACAGGGTTACCTAGCCAAAAACATTCAGTACTTC. Its translation is CASSLQQGYLAKNIQYF.

This clone has just one count. The chain employs TRBV5-4 and TRBJ2-5, with D perhaps TRBD2 (6 bases). The germline gives CDR1 SGHNT, CDR2 YYREEE (reference sequence). This CDR3 spans 17 amino acids. The V end was cut by 0 bases, the J end by 2 bases, with 17 bases between. Here the CDR3 reads CASSLGGGRTGQETQYF. In DNA, the CDR3 is TGTGCCAGCAGCTTGGGGGGAGGACGGACTGGACAAGAGACCCAGTACTTC. Complete variable domain (other parts from reference TRBV5-4 and TRBJ2-5): ETGVTQSPTHLIKTRGQQVTLRCSSQSGHNTVSWYQQALGQGPQFIFQYYREEENGRGNFPPRFSGLQFPNYSSELNVNALELDDSALYLCASSLGGGRTGQETQYFGPGTRLLVL.

The rearrangement joins TRBV28 to TRBJ1-2; the D is unclear. Deletions cut 3 bases from V and 4 bases from J, with 12 bases between. The CDR3 length is 14 residues. The germline V gene has CDR1 MDHEN and CDR2 SYDVKM. The CDR3 coding sequence is TGTGCCAGCAGTTTTATACAGCCCGCCTATGGCTACACCTTC. Translating it yields CASSFIQPAYGYTF.

V is TRBV7-2 and J is TRBJ1-2, with D possibly TRBD1 on 5 matching bases. Germline CDR1 is SGHTA and CDR2 is FQGNSA. With 3 bases removed from V and 1 base from J, the gap between germline ends came to 9 bases. The CDR3 is 14 residues long. In DNA, the CDR3 is TGTGCCAGCAGCTTCTCTAGGGGTAACTATGGCTACACCTTC. Translation gives CASSFSRGNYGYTF.

The chain combines TRBV6-2 or TRBV6-3 with TRBJ2-5; 8 nucleotides agree with TRBD2. Germline assignment: CDR1 MNHEY and CDR2 SVGEGT. Trimming removed 0 bases from V and 13 bases from J; junction bases left unmatched: 7. This CDR3 has 13 residues. CDR3 nucleotide sequence: TGTGCCAGCAGTTACTCGTCGGGAGGGCCAAGGTACTTC. Protein product: CASSYSSGGPRYF.

The rearrangement uses TRBV7-9 and TRBJ1-2; D unclear. CDR1 is SEHNR and CDR2 is FQNEAQ in the germline V gene (reference sequence). This CDR3 has 15 residues. V lost 1 base and J lost 5, with 14 bases in between. CDR3 in amino acids: CASSLERSAEYGYTF. In DNA, the CDR3 is TGTGCCAGCAGCTTAGAGCGGTCAGCAGAATATGGCTACACCTTC.

This clone was counted a few times. The V call is TRBV5-1, the J call TRBJ1-1; 12 positions agree with TRBD1. After removal of 4 bases from V and 5 bases from J, the junction contained 6 bases not matched to a gene. Per the germline V gene, CDR1 is SGHRS and CDR2 is YFSETQ. CDR3 size: 15 residues. CDR3 residues: CASSGDRGRFTEAFF. The CDR3 DNA reads as TGCGCCAGCAGCGGGGACAGGGGGCGCTTTACTGAAGCTTTCTTT. The full variable domain, with the rest looked up from reference TRBV5-1 and TRBJ1-1, is KAGVTQTPRYLIKTRGQQVTLSCSPISGHRSVSWYQQTPGQGLQFLFEYFSETQRNKGNFPGRFSGRQFSNSRSEMNVSTLELGDSALYLCASSGDRGRFTEAFFGQGTRLTVV.

V usage is TRBV28 and J usage is TRBJ2-3; 7 nucleotides line up with TRBD2. This CDR3 comprises 14 residues. CDR1 and CDR2 from the germline V gene are MDHEN and SYDVKM. J lost 0 bases, V lost 10 bases, and 7 bases had no gene match. DNA for the CDR3: TGTGCCACCGGCGGGGGAACCAGCACAGATACGCAGTATTTT. Its protein is CATGGGTSTDTQYF.

The CDR3 loop is CASSLQGGTEAFF. Written as DNA, the CDR3 is TGTGCCAGCAGCCTCCAGGGGGGCACTGAAGCTTTCTTT. The chain joins TRBV11-2 to TRBJ1-1; TRBD1 aligns across 7 bases. The trim removed 5 bases at V and 4 bases at J, leaving 4 bases unmatched. CDR1 and CDR2 (germline): SGHAT, FQNNGV. This CDR3 region has 13 residues. The variable domain in full, with the rest retrieved from reference TRBV11-2 and TRBJ1-1, is EAGVAQSPRYKIIEKRQSVAFWCNPISGHATLYWYQQILGQGPKLLIQFQNNGVVDDSQLPKDRFSAERLKGVDSTLKIQPAKLEDSAVYLCASSLQGGTEAFFGQGTRLTVV.

CDR3 nucleotides: TGCGCCAGCAGCTTGGTTCTCGGAGGGAAAGATACGCAGTATTTT. It is translated as CASSLVLGGKDTQYF. The chain couples TRBV5-1 to TRBJ2-3, with D perhaps TRBD2 (6 bases). The CDR3 contains 15 residues. Trimming took off 0 bases at V and 5 bases at J, with 13 bases between the two ends. CDR1 and CDR2 from the germline V gene are SGHRS and YFSETQ.

This rearrangement joins TRBV5-6 to TRBJ2-1; 12 bases line up with TRBD1. Trimming at V came to 4 bases and at J to 1 base, leaving 6 bases not matched to a gene. Germline V CDR1 and CDR2: SGHDT, YYEEEE. This CDR3 comprises 17 residues. CDR3 protein: CASSPGQGAPSYNEQFF. The CDR3 DNA is TGTGCCAGCAGCCCGGGACAGGGGGCCCCATCCTACAATGAGCAGTTCTTC. The entire variable domain, with the rest obtained from reference TRBV5-6 and TRBJ2-1, is as follows: DAGVTQSPTHLIKTRGQQVTLRCSPKSGHDTVSWYQQALGQGPQFIFQYYEEEERQRGNFPDRFSGHQFPNYSSELNVNALLLGDSALYLCASSPGQGAPSYNEQFFGPGTRLTVL.

This clone was seen just once. The V gene is TRBV27, the J gene TRBJ2-3, with 11 nucleotides matching TRBD2. This CDR3 is 16 amino acids long. Germline lookup yields CDR1 MNHEY and CDR2 SMNVEV (reference sequence). V trimming: 3 bases; J trimming: 0 bases; junction bases outside the gene matches: 2. In nucleotides, the CDR3 is TGTGCCAGCAGTTTCGGGACTAGCGGTAGCACAGATACGCAGTATTTT. It translates to CASSFGTSGSTDTQYF.

This chain connects TRBV3-1 (or the pseudogene TRBV3-2) to TRBJ2-3; 7 bases agree with TRBD2. Germline CDR1 and CDR2: LGHDT and YNNKEL (reference sequence). With V trimmed by 10 bases and J by 2 bases, 9 bases remained unmatched. This CDR3 contains 14 residues. The CDR3 coding sequence is TGTGCCACCTCCCTAGCGGCATACACAGATACGCAGTATTTT. As protein: CATSLAAYTDTQYF.

CDR3: CASSPLPGLASYEQYF. Here the CDR3 DNA reads TGCGCCAGCAGCCCCCTTCCGGGACTAGCCTCCTACGAGCAGTACTTC. The rearrangement joins TRBV5-1 to TRBJ2-7, with 9 nucleotides matching TRBD2. The CDR3 is made up of 16 amino acids. Trimming at V came to 4 bases and at J to 0 bases, leaving 8 bases not matched to a gene. The germline gives CDR1 SGHRS, CDR2 YFSETQ. The full variable domain, its missing parts supplied by reference TRBV5-1 and TRBJ2-7, is KAGVTQTPRYLIKTRGQQVTLSCSPISGHRSVSWYQQTPGQGLQFLFEYFSETQRNKGNFPGRFSGRQFSNSRSEMNVSTLELGDSALYLCASSPLPGLASYEQYFGPGTRLTVT.

The rearrangement links TRBV6-2 or TRBV6-3 to TRBJ2-5; 8 bases fit TRBD1. Germline loops: CDR1 MNHEY, CDR2 SVGEGT. This CDR3 comprises 14 residues. V gave up 2 bases and J gave up 4 bases; unmatched junction bases: 3. The CDR3 spells CASSYRTGSETQYF. In DNA, the CDR3 is TGTGCCAGCAGTTACAGGACAGGGTCAGAGACCCAGTACTTC.